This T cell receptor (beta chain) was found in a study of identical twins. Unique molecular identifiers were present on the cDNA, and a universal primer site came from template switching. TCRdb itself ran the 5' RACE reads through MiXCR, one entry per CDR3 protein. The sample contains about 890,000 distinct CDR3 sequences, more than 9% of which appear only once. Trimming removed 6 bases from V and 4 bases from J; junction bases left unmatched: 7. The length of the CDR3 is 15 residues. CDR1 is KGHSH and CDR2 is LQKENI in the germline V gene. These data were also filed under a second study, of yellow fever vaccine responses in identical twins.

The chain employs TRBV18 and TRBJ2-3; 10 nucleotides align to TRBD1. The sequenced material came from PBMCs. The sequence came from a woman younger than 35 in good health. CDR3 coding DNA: TGTGCCAGCTCTCGACAGGGGGCTGGTGCAGATACGCAGTATTTT. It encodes CASSRQGAGADTQYF. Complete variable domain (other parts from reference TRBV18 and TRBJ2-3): NAGVMQNPRHLVRRRGQEARLRCSPMKGHSHVYWYRQLPEEGLKFMVYLQKENIIDESGMPKERFSAEFPKEGPSILRIQQVVRGDSAAYFCASSRQGAGADTQYFGPGTRLTVL.